This T cell receptor (beta chain) was captured in a study of beta chain features in type 1 diabetes. Every bit of the isolated RNA underwent reverse transcription, so sequencing read expressed TCRB transcripts. The repertoire was sequenced with immunoSEQ multiplex PCR; TCRdb's copy has only in-frame clones and lacks some. The sample lists 860,000 or so clones, roughly 16% occurring once. Study-level points and caveats: Lower insertion and higher deletion counts appeared at VDJ junctions in type 1 diabetes patients.

The germline V and J ends were trimmed by 2 bases and 6 bases, with 11 bases remaining between them. The CDR3 length is 14 residues. CDR1 is SGHAT, CDR2 FQDESV, per germline (reference sequence). This clone was found a few times. Its target is unknown. The TCR was taken from a woman between 18 and 29 years old in good health. The chain has TRBV11-1 and TRBJ2-1; tentatively, D is TRBD1 or TRBD2 (5 bases each). The sequenced sample consisted of naive CD4+ T cells from blood. CDR3: CASSLSTGPNEQFF. In DNA, the CDR3 is TGTGCCAGCAGCTTATCTACGGGACCCAATGAGCAGTTCTTC. Full variable domain (rest looked up from reference TRBV11-1 and TRBJ2-1): EAEVAQSPRYKITEKSQAVAFWCDPISGHATLYWYRQILGQGPELLVQFQDESVVDDSQLPKDRFSAERLKGVDSTLKIQPAELGDSAMYLCASSLSTGPNEQFFGPGTRLTVL.